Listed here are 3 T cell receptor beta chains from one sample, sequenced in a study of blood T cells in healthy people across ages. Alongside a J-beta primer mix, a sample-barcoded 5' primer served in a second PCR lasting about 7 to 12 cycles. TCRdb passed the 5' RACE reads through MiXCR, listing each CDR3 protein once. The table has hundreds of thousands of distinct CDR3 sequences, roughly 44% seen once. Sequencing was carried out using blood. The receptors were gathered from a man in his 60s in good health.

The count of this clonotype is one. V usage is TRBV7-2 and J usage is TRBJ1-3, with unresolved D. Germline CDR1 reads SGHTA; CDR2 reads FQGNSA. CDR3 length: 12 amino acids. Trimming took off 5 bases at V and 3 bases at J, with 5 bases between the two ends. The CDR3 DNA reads TGTGCCAGCAGCCCAGTTGGAAACACCATATATTTT. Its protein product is CASSPVGNTIYF.

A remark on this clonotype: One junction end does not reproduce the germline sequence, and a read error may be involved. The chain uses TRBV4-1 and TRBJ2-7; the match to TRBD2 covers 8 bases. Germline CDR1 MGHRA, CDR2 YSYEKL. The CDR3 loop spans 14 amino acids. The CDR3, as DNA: TGCACCAGCAGCCAAGCGGGGGTGGGTTACGAGCAGTACTTC. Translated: CTSSQAGVGYEQYF.

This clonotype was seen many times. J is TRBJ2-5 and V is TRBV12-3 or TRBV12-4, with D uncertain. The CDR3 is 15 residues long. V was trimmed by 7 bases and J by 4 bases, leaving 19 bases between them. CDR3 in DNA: TGTGCCAGCACCCTCCTTCGGCGAGTCCCAGAGACCCAGTACTTC. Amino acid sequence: CASTLLRRVPETQYF.